One sample yielded the 29 T cell receptor beta chains listed below, sequenced in a study of regulatory T cells in long-lasting Graves disease. Sequencing libraries for TCR beta were prepared with iRepertoire HTBI primers and Arm-PCR of CDR3 regions. A single record per CDR3 protein comes from TCRdb applying MiXCR to the multiplex PCR reads. The table lists 550,000 to 650,000 distinct CDR3 sequences, about 16% of them singletons. Time point meaning: newly diagnosed GD, antithyroid drugs for less than 3 months. PBMC-extracted RNA yielded the TCR library. These data also formed part of another study, on T cells in Graves' hyperthyroidism and ophthalmopathy.

This specimen was peripheral blood mononuclear cells (PBMCs), taken at new diagnosis, from a patient treated with antithyroid drugs. The receptor set was obtained from a young man with Graves disease.

This clonotype has a handful of counts. V is TRBV20-1 and J is TRBJ2-1; 12 bases match TRBD2. Germline values: CDR1 DFQATT, CDR2 SNEGSKA (reference sequence). The CDR3 length is 17 residues. The V and J ends lost 1 base and 0 bases, in that order; junction bases with no gene match: 4. The CDR3 sequence is CSARALTSGSSYNEQFF. The CDR3 DNA is TGCAGTGCTAGAGCCCTGACTAGCGGGAGCTCCTACAATGAGCAGTTCTTC.

The V call is TRBV2, the J call TRBJ1-6; D may be TRBD1 (6 bases). The CDR3 runs 20 residues. Germline lookup yields CDR1 SNHLY and CDR2 FYNNEI. Trimming removed 8 bases at V and 11 bases at J, with 37 bases between. The CDR3 sequence: CASSPPFYGHREFTPAPLHF. The CDR3, as DNA: TGTGCCAGCTCACCACCCTTTTATGGCCACAGGGAATTCACCCCCGCACCCCTCCACTTT.

The J gene is TRBJ2-2, the V gene TRBV5-5; 10 bases are a match to TRBD2. This CDR3 is 16 amino acids long. Germline CDR1 is SGHKS and CDR2 is YYEKEE (reference sequence). Trimming cost V 0 bases and J 6 bases; bases outside gene matches: 5. The CDR3: CASSLVPSGSSGELFF. The DNA for the CDR3 is TGTGCCAGCAGCTTGGTCCCTAGCGGGAGTTCCGGGGAGCTGTTTTTT.

In its sample, this clonotype was seen many times. The DNA for the CDR3 is TGTGCCAGCAGTGTGGAGGGACAGGGGGACGAGCAGTACTTC. Amino acid sequence: CASSVEGQGDEQYF. The rearrangement joins TRBV6-1 to TRBJ2-7; 11 bases match TRBD1. CDR3 length equals 14 residues. Losses at the gene ends were 4 bases for V and 5 bases for J; bases not matched to a gene: 4. The germline V gene encodes CDR1 MNHNS and CDR2 SASEGT.

This clonotype was recorded many times. The rearrangement uses TRBV20-1 and TRBJ1-6; the D gene is possibly TRBD1 (5 bases). The V and J ends lost 6 bases and 8 bases respectively, with 14 bases between them. This CDR3 region has 13 residues. The germline V gene encodes CDR1 DFQATT and CDR2 SNEGSKA (reference sequence). This chain's CDR3 is CSAVGDLDSPLHF. In nucleotides, the CDR3 is TGCAGTGCGGTGGGGGATTTGGATTCACCCCTCCACTTT.

In this sample, this clonotype turned up a few times. V usage is TRBV20-1 and J usage is TRBJ2-1, with TRBD2 matching 9 bases. V gave up 4 bases and J gave up 7 bases; unmatched junction bases: 20. The germline V gene encodes CDR1 DFQATT and CDR2 SNEGSKA (reference sequence). This CDR3 region has 18 residues. CDR3 nucleotide sequence: TGCAGTGCTATATCTGTAGCGGGAGTTATTTTTTTTTCGAATGAGCAGTTCTTC. Protein product: CSAISVAGVIFFSNEQFF.

The chain links TRBV29-1 to TRBJ2-4, with TRBD1 matching over 7 bases. The length of the CDR3 is 15 residues. Germline CDR1 SQVTM, CDR2 ANQGSEA. The ends lost 0 bases at V and 6 bases at J; junction bases unmatched: 8. CDR3 sequence reads: CSVEDRYRGLNIQYF. CDR3 DNA: TGCAGCGTTGAAGATAGATACAGGGGATTAAACATTCAGTACTTC.

This clonotype was observed many times. V is TRBV30 and J is TRBJ1-1, with TRBD1 matching 8 bases. Germline CDR1 and CDR2: GTSNPN and SVGIG (reference sequence). The CDR3 spans 11 residues. Losses at the gene ends were 2 bases for V and 12 bases for J; bases not matched to a gene: 5. CDR3 protein: CAWSISGGTFF. CDR3 DNA: TGTGCCTGGAGTATATCAGGGGGCACTTTCTTT.

This clonotype came up once. Since a far larger clone is one base different, this is likely a read error. Since no conserved phenylalanine or tryptophan closes the CDR3, a read error is the likely cause. The chain couples TRBV2 to TRBJ2-3, with 13 bases identical to TRBD2. Germline CDR1 and CDR2: SNHLY and FYNNEI. This CDR3 is 20 amino acids long. V shed 5 bases, J shed 0 bases, and the junction held 14 bases outside the gene matches. CDR3: CASSSRLAGGLLASTDTQYS. The CDR3 region has the DNA TGTGCCAGCAGTTCCCGACTAGCGGGAGGCCTACTTGCTAGCACAGATACGCAGTATTCT.

This clonotype has a handful of counts. The chain recombines TRBV3-1 with TRBJ1-4; 7 nucleotides agree with TRBD1. The CDR3 extends over 16 amino acids. Trimming cost V 2 bases and J 3 bases; bases outside gene matches: 6. CDR1 is LGHDT, CDR2 YNNKEL, per germline (reference sequence). CDR3 in amino acids: CASSQQWDSANEKLFF. As DNA, the CDR3 is TGTGCCAGCAGCCAACAGTGGGACAGCGCTAATGAAAAACTGTTTTTT.

This rearrangement joins TRBV2 to TRBJ1-6; D uncertain. CDR1 SNHLY and CDR2 FYNNEI come from the germline V gene. V lost 1 base to trimming and J lost 0 bases, with 7 bases between them. The CDR3 length is 16 residues. The CDR3 sequence is CASSEGSSSYNSPLHF. DNA of the CDR3: TGTGCCAGCAGTGAAGGGTCTAGCTCCTATAATTCACCCCTCCACTTT.

The chain links TRBV30 to TRBJ2-7; perhaps D is TRBD1 or TRBD2 (5 bases each). V gave up 0 bases and J gave up 6 bases, with 15 bases separating them. This CDR3 has 14 residues. Germline V gene data show CDR1 as GTSNPN and CDR2 as SVGIG (reference sequence). The CDR3 nucleotides read TGTGCCTGGAGTGTAGTAGGGACGGGTGGCGAGCAGTACTTC. Protein product: CAWSVVGTGGEQYF.

This clonotype was picked up many times. This rearrangement joins TRBV6-2 or TRBV6-3 to TRBJ2-3, with no clear D. This CDR3 is built from 12 residues. From germline, CDR1 is MNHEY and CDR2 SVGEGT. Trimming pared 0 bases from V and 7 bases from J, leaving 5 bases between. CDR3 in amino acids: CASSYSLNTQYF. CDR3 bases: TGTGCCAGCAGTTACTCTCTAAATACGCAGTATTTT.

This clonotype was observed many times. The chain joins TRBV5-1 to TRBJ1-2, with a possible D match to TRBD1 (5 bases). V was trimmed by 5 bases and J by 5 bases, leaving 16 bases between them. CDR3 length: 14 amino acids. Germline V gives CDR1 SGHRS, CDR2 YFSETQ. CDR3 nucleotides: TGCGCCAGCAGGCCAGCGGGGCTAATATATGGCTACACCTTC. This encodes CASRPAGLIYGYTF.

The rearrangement links TRBV30 to TRBJ2-5; 7 nucleotides align to TRBD2. After removal of 6 bases from V and 2 bases from J, the junction contained 9 bases not matched to a gene. The CDR3 is 14 amino acids. Germline V gives CDR1 GTSNPN, CDR2 SVGIG (reference sequence). Here the CDR3 reads CACNRSGCQETQYF. CDR3 bases: TGTGCCTGTAACCGTAGCGGGTGTCAAGAGACCCAGTACTTC.

V usage is TRBV12-3 or TRBV12-4 and J usage is TRBJ2-3; 7 nucleotides align to TRBD2. After removal of 6 bases from V and 2 bases from J, the junction contained 8 bases not matched to a gene. The CDR3 extends over 15 amino acids. CDR3 loop: CASRGREWNTDTQYF. The CDR3 DNA is TGTGCCAGCAGAGGGCGGGAGTGGAACACAGATACGCAGTATTTT.

The gene calls are TRBV5-6 and TRBJ1-4; 8 positions agree with TRBD1. V was clipped by 5 bases and J by 6 bases; unmatched bases: 18. The germline V gene has CDR1 SGHDT and CDR2 YYEEEE. The CDR3 extends over 18 amino acids. Here the CDR3 DNA reads TGTGCCAGCAGTCGATCCCGGGACAGGCTCCGGGTAGATGAAAAACTGTTTTTT. It codes for CASSRSRDRLRVDEKLFF.

Written as DNA, the CDR3 is TGTGCCAGCAGCCAAGATCCAGGACAGGGGGCTTGGCAGCCCCAGCATTTT. Its translation: CASSQDPGQGAWQPQHF. This chain links TRBV3-1 with TRBJ1-5; TRBD1 matches at 11 bases. Germline lookup yields CDR1 LGHDT and CDR2 YNNKEL (reference sequence). The CDR3 has 17 residues. Trimming removed 0 bases from V and 7 bases from J; junction bases left unmatched: 8.

This clonotype appeared a few times. The chain recombines TRBV6-5 with TRBJ1-1, with 8 bases aligning to TRBD1. Trimming removed 2 bases from V and 1 base from J; junction bases left unmatched: 6. In germline, CDR1 is MNHEY, CDR2 SVGAGI. The CDR3 length is 16 residues. CDR3 coding DNA: TGTGCCAGCAGTTACAGAACAGGGGGTTCGAACACTGAAGCTTTCTTT. This encodes CASSYRTGGSNTEAFF.

There are many counts of this clonotype. This chain uses TRBV13 with TRBJ2-7; a possible D gene is TRBD2 (5 bases). Germline CDR1 PRHDT, CDR2 FYEKMQ (reference sequence). V was shortened by 3 bases and J by 2 bases, with 11 bases between the two germline ends. CDR3 length: 14 amino acids. The CDR3 loop is CASSFPSRPYEQYF. The CDR3 nucleotides are TGTGCCAGCAGCTTCCCTAGCAGACCCTACGAGCAGTACTTC.

J is TRBJ1-2 and V is TRBV12-3 or TRBV12-4; TRBD1 aligns across 9 bases. The J segment lost 8 bases and the V segment lost 8 bases, leaving 18 bases of the junction unmatched. The CDR3 extends over 16 amino acids. CDR3 loop: CASGTGGALQGRGYTF. The CDR3 DNA follows: TGTGCCAGCGGCACAGGGGGCGCACTACAAGGGAGGGGCTACACCTTC.

This clonotype has at least ten counts. The chain has TRBV20-1 and TRBJ2-5; D remains unclear. Per germline, CDR1 DFQATT and CDR2 SNEGSKA (reference sequence). This CDR3 region has 13 residues. Trimming pared 5 bases from V and 5 bases from J, leaving 15 bases between. The CDR3 loop is CSASDPNRETQYF. CDR3 nucleotides: TGCAGTGCTTCTGACCCCAACCGGGAGACCCAGTACTTC.

This clonotype was counted a few times. Possible read error: a much larger clone is one base away. The chain couples TRBV12-3 or TRBV12-4 to TRBJ1-2, with D perhaps TRBD1 (5 bases). V lost 7 bases and J lost 6, with 18 bases in between. The CDR3 consists of 14 residues. The CDR3 DNA is TGTGCCAGCAAAGAAGTAGGGGCGGTCCATGGCTACACCTTC. Translation gives CASKEVGAVHGYTF.

This clonotype was detected many times. V usage is TRBV11-1 and J usage is TRBJ1-1; TRBD1 is a possible D gene (5 bases). This CDR3 has 15 amino acids. V was shortened by 1 base and J by 4 bases, with 13 bases between the two germline ends. The V gene's germline CDR1 is SGHAT and CDR2 FQDESV (reference sequence). The CDR3 reads CASSLGGGGLTEAFF. The CDR3 region has the DNA TGTGCCAGCAGCTTAGGTGGGGGAGGCCTCACTGAAGCTTTCTTT.

This chain links TRBV19 with TRBJ2-3, with 10 bases lining up with TRBD1. The trim removed 6 bases at V and 5 bases at J, leaving 5 bases unmatched. Germline V lookup: CDR1 LNHDA, CDR2 SQIVND (reference sequence). The CDR3 contains 14 residues. The CDR3 is CASSDRGQGDTQYF. The DNA for the CDR3 is TGTGCCAGTAGCGACAGGGGGCAGGGAGATACGCAGTATTTT.

The rearrangement joins TRBV4-1 to TRBJ2-7, with D possibly matching TRBD1 (6 bases). This CDR3 region has 15 residues. Trimming cost V 0 bases and J 2 bases, with 11 bases left between them. CDR1 is MGHRA, CDR2 YSYEKL, per germline. The CDR3 spells CASSQDATGPYEQYF. DNA of the CDR3: TGCGCCAGCAGCCAAGACGCGACAGGTCCCTACGAGCAGTACTTC.

This clonotype was seen only a few times. J is TRBJ2-1 and V is TRBV5-5, with D possibly TRBD1 on 5 matching bases. V gave up 0 bases and J gave up 8 bases, with 12 bases separating them. The CDR3 length is 14 residues. Germline-derived CDR1 and CDR2 are SGHKS and YYEKEE (reference sequence). The CDR3 sequence: CASSLAYRSDEQFF. The CDR3 DNA reads as TGTGCCAGCAGCTTGGCTTACAGGAGCGATGAGCAGTTCTTC.

At least ten counts were recorded for this clonotype. J is TRBJ2-3 and V is TRBV2; a weak D match, TRBD2 (5 bases). Trimming cost V 8 bases and J 2 bases, with 17 bases left between them. This CDR3 region has 15 residues. Germline assignment: CDR1 SNHLY and CDR2 FYNNEI. This chain's CDR3 is CASSLGRRYTDTQYF. The CDR3 DNA is TGTGCCAGCTCCCTGGGCCGGAGGTACACAGATACGCAGTATTTT.

Ten or more counts support this clonotype. V and J are TRBV20-1 and TRBJ2-7, with 10 bases that match TRBD1. Germline V CDR1 and CDR2: DFQATT, SNEGSKA (reference sequence). The CDR3 sequence is 13 residues long. The junction had 7 bases not matched to a gene; V was cut back by 6 bases and J by 5 bases. The CDR3 DNA reads as TGCAGTGCCAGGGGGACAGGGGCAGACGAGCAGTACTTC. Its protein is CSARGTGADEQYF.